This T cell receptor beta chain was sequenced for a study of T-cell memory formation after mild COVID-19. TCRdb recomputed calls from the 5' RACE reads with MiXCR, one row per CDR3 protein. The table includes about 400,000 distinct CDR3 sequences, 13% to 15% detected once. The sample holds a few counts of this clonotype. Antigen: not known. Overall study findings and caveats: The study found balanced CD4/CD8 in clones contracting day 15 to 85 and a CD4+ lean in later expanders. Among clones peaking at day 37 in the second wave, SARS-CoV-2 specificity remained unconfirmed.

This CDR3 has 15 residues. CDR1 and CDR2 (germline): SGHRS, YFSETQ. The ends lost 3 bases at V and 4 bases at J; junction bases unmatched: 7. This clonotype was sampled from a man between 18 and 29 years old who had mild COVID-19 (a few samples of this study predate the infection). Cell type and time point are not known. The sample was PBMCs or a T cell subset sorted from them (not recorded which). This chain links TRBV5-1 with TRBJ2-3; 8 bases map to TRBD1. The CDR3 DNA sequence: TGCGCCAGCAGCTGGAACAGGGGGAGAGCAGATACGCAGTATTTT. Residues: CASSWNRGRADTQYF. Full variable domain (rest looked up from reference TRBV5-1 and TRBJ2-3): KAGVTQTPRYLIKTRGQQVTLSCSPISGHRSVSWYQQTPGQGLQFLFEYFSETQRNKGNFPGRFSGRQFSNSRSEMNVSTLELGDSALYLCASSWNRGRADTQYFGPGTRLTVL.